This T cell receptor beta chain was sequenced in a study of shared clonotypes between healthy human individuals (TCRdb year 2020). Notes on the research overall: A few men and two women, aged 18 to 49 years, made up the cohort. Each donor's leukapheresis produced roughly between roughly 0.85 and 9.5 billion PBMCs. To increase sequencing depth and limit assay-specific biases, different laboratories used diverse techniques to prepare libraries and sequence TCR repertoires. For each donor, three plates each were used for CD4 naive and CD4 memory, two plates were used for CD8 naive, and one plate was used for CD8 memory. The study deeply sequenced blood TCR repertoires of about 5 healthy adults to estimate repertoire size and the extent of clonotype sharing between individuals. Broader findings and caveats from the paper: Estimated clonotype richness was generally larger for naive than for memory subsets. Pairwise subsampling led to the expectation that sequencing depth would affect the degree of clonotype sharing among donors. Only blood was sampled, and tissue TCR repertoires likely differ from those in blood. Compared with non-shared clonotypes, the clonotypes found in all four sorted-subset donors had higher generation probabilities. Because the study included a small number of donors, the genetic and exposure-history diversity represented was limited. When a few donors were compared, the shared fraction of clonotypes was about 5.4% for naive CD4, approximately 3.5% for naive CD8, about 2.4% for memory CD4, and roughly 0.4% for memory CD8. Even with the large sequencing depth, rarefaction of the sorted-subset datasets indicated that sequencing was incomplete.

Trimming accounts for 0 bases at V and 1 base at J, while the number of junction bases matched to no gene is 3. The CDR3 spans 16 residues, from the cysteine through the phenylalanine. The entry retains the CDR3 DNA only, 48 bases that are in frame from base 1. The germline V gene provides CDR1 KGHSH and CDR2 LQKENI. Healthy HIV-negative adults with no recently reported acute infections or vaccinations were included as donors. Every donor was a Caucasian adult residing in Nashville, Tennessee, USA. CD4+ T cells were enriched by magnetic negative selection, after which naive cells were positively selected on CD45RA and the negative fraction was taken as the memory subset. After blood collection by leukapheresis, PBMCs were isolated using Ficoll-Histopaque density gradient centrifugation and then cryopreserved in the vapor phase of liquid nitrogen. Purity and quantity of every magnetically sorted T cell population were checked by analytical flow cytometry. From each sorted fraction, genomic DNA was isolated and quantified by UV absorbance on a Nanodrop 2000c.

Using the deep immunoSEQ assay, TCR CDR3 regions were amplified from genomic DNA by multiplex PCR. Extracted genomic DNA from each cell subset was spread evenly across all wells of several immunoSEQ 96-well plates, with each plate serving as a replicate. Each replicate PCR for sorted subsets received approximately 220 ng genomic DNA, equal to about 30,000 T cell genomes. Purified libraries were measured with a Qubit 3.0 fluorometer, size-checked on a Bioanalyzer 2100, and measured again with the KAPA Library Quantification kit. Every immunoSEQ 96-well plate was sequenced on a dedicated single-read 150-cycle Illumina NextSeq 550 flow cell. The authors' analysis ran thus. The immunoSEQ output contained only junctional sequences without quality scores, so filtering could not match that applied to full-length reads. To assign V/J genes and CDR3, sequences were annotated using PyIR, a Python wrapper for IgBLAST v1.9, with IMGT germline references. Any read was removed if the V/J assignment was weak (E-value above 1e-6), the CDR3 was missing, or the read contained stop codons, out-of-frame junctions, or ambiguous translated residues. V3J clonotypes were defined as sequences sharing an identical inferred V gene, J gene, and CDR3 amino acid sequence. Percentage overlap between repertoires was computed as shared unique clonotypes divided by the size of the smaller repertoire. RTK rarefaction, the Chao1 estimator, and Recon v2.1 estimates of unobserved clonotypes were used to assess repertoire richness. For all TCRbeta clonotypes obtained by the gDNA method from a few donors, generation probabilities were computed with OLGA. Imported from immuneACCESS, the table was reduced by TCRdb to in-frame sequences with V and J called. These copies leave out some clones; in studies compared against another copy, an unresolved V gene accounts for under half, and the cause of the remainder is not known. V and J calls and clone size are as listed in that table; D and trimming were resolved from the DNA. For this sample there are about 2 million clones; 95% appear just once. More than 0.1% of the sample lies in the top ten.

About this clone: What this receptor recognizes is not known. The record has no base qualities; no much larger clone is one base away.

The specimen was naive CD4+ T cells sorted from blood. The sample's cell subset or site label is to be understood as: CD45RA+ positively selected. The rearrangement joined TRBV18 to TRBJ2-3, and 8 junctional nucleotides match TRBD2. The receptor's source is a man aged 18 to 30 in good health. The sequence in DNA is TGTGCCAGCTCACCACCGACAGCGGGGGGCACAGATACGCAGTATTTT. Its protein reads: CASSPPTAGGTDTQYF.